A single sample gave rise to the 28 T cell receptor beta chains below, sequenced in a study of blood T cell repertoires in COVID-19. Assay used: immunoSEQ multiplex PCR; TCRdb lists only in-frame clones, some missing. The sample includes some 100,000 clones, roughly 80% of them seen just once. Sequencing was done on a sample of peripheral blood. Receptor source: a woman aged 65 to 85 with acute or convalescent COVID-19.

J is TRBJ2-3 and V is TRBV20-1; D is perhaps TRBD2 (6 bases). CDR1 is DFQATT, CDR2 SNEGSKA, per germline (reference sequence). V shed 2 bases and J shed 11 bases, with 11 bases lying between them. CDR3 length: 11 amino acids. In DNA, the CDR3 is TGCAGTGCTAGACGGGAGATACGGCAGTATTTT. Residues: CSARREIRQYF.

The gene calls are TRBV7-2 and TRBJ2-2, with D possibly being TRBD2 (5 bases). Germline V gives CDR1 SGHTA, CDR2 FQGNSA. This CDR3 region has 14 residues. Trimming left V 2 bases short and J 6 bases short, with 10 bases between. The CDR3, as DNA: TGTGCCAGCAGCTTAAATGGGAGATCCGGGGAGCTGTTTTTT. Protein: CASSLNGRSGELFF.

This clone was seen more than once but under ten times. The V and J genes are TRBV6-5 and TRBJ2-1; 11 nucleotides agree with TRBD1. Germline loops: CDR1 MNHEY, CDR2 SVGAGI. The junction had 9 bases not matched to a gene; V was cut back by 6 bases and J by 5 bases. The CDR3 covers 16 residues. CDR3 loop: CASRYNRDRGNNEQFF. The CDR3 coding sequence is TGTGCCAGCAGATACAACCGGGACAGGGGGAACAATGAGCAGTTCTTC.

This CDR3 is CASSYTFTGHTDTQYF. CDR3 nucleotides: TGTGCCAGCAGTTACACCTTCACAGGGCACACAGATACGCAGTATTTT. The V gene is TRBV6-5, the J gene TRBJ2-3; perhaps TRBD1 as D (6 bases). V lost 2 bases and J lost 2, with 14 bases in between. The germline V gene has CDR1 MNHEY and CDR2 SVGAGI. The length of the CDR3 is 16 residues.

This clone was recorded only once. This chain links TRBV19 with TRBJ1-1; D gene uncertain. V lost 5 bases to trimming and J lost 4 bases, with 14 bases between them. Per the germline V gene, CDR1 is LNHDA and CDR2 is SQIVND (reference sequence). The CDR3 totals 14 residues. The CDR3 loop is CASSYPVGSTEAFF. The DNA of the CDR3 is TGTGCCAGTAGTTACCCCGTGGGGAGCACTGAAGCTTTCTTT.

The rearrangement joins TRBV19 to TRBJ1-1, with D unresolved. The CDR3 sequence is 13 residues long. V dropped 2 bases and J dropped 4 bases, with 8 bases sitting between them. CDR1 LNHDA and CDR2 SQIVND come from the germline V gene (reference sequence). The CDR3 bases are TGTGCCAGTAGTATACTAGGCACCACTGAAGCTTTCTTT. Translating gives CASSILGTTEAFF.

This clone was found once. This chain connects TRBV1 to TRBJ2-7; whether TRBD1, the table's D call, matches the DNA was not checked. TRBV1 is labeled a pseudogene. The CDR3 has 13 amino acids. The CDR3 sequence: CTMGLQGVSEQYV. DNA for the CDR3: TGCACCATGGGCTTACAGGGTGTTTCCGAGCAGTACGTC.

V and J are TRBV19 and TRBJ1-2; 8 bases are a match to TRBD1. CDR1 is LNHDA and CDR2 is SQIVND in the germline V gene (reference sequence). V dropped 6 bases and J dropped 4; count of bases not matched to a gene: 7. The length of the CDR3 is 14 residues. As DNA, the CDR3 is TGTGCCAGTAGGGCGACAGGGGCGGGCTATGGCTACACCTTC. Amino acids: CASRATGAGYGYTF.

V usage is TRBV27 and J usage is TRBJ2-3, with 9 nucleotides matching TRBD1. J gave up 1 base and V 3 bases, and 2 bases lay outside the gene matches. The length of the CDR3 is 15 residues. Germline-derived CDR1 and CDR2 are MNHEY and SMNVEV (reference sequence). CDR3 in amino acids: CASSFRTGGTDTQYF. DNA for the CDR3: TGTGCCAGCAGTTTTCGGACAGGGGGCACAGATACGCAGTATTTT.

This chain uses TRBV6-5 with TRBJ1-1; 9 bases align to TRBD1. Germline trimming cut 6 bases from V and 7 bases from J; bases unmatched to any gene: 12. CDR3 length: 15 amino acids. CDR1 MNHEY and CDR2 SVGAGI come from the germline V gene. Here the CDR3 DNA reads TGTGCCAGCAGCCGGGACAGGGCGTCACAGTTTGAAGCTTTCTTT. This gives the protein CASSRDRASQFEAFF.

The chain combines TRBV6-2 or TRBV6-3 with TRBJ2-7; D is perhaps TRBD2 (6 bases). From germline, CDR1 is MNHEY and CDR2 SVGEGT. The V gene lost 5 bases and the J gene lost 9 bases, with 20 bases spanning the gap. This CDR3 has 14 residues. CDR3 DNA sequence: TGTGCCAGCAGTGAGCCGGGCCGGGGGTCGGGGCAGTACGTC. Translation gives CASSEPGRGSGQYV.

The J gene is TRBJ1-2, the V gene TRBV4-1; 11 bases match TRBD1. Germline CDR1 reads MGHRA; CDR2 reads YSYEKL. The trim removed 3 bases at V and 4 bases at J, leaving 7 bases unmatched. The CDR3 loop spans 16 amino acids. Here the CDR3 reads CASSQGGQGVLYGYTF. The CDR3 nucleotides read TGCGCCAGCAGCCAGGGGGGACAGGGGGTTCTCTATGGCTACACCTTC.

This clone was detected once. V usage is TRBV29-1 and J usage is TRBJ1-2, with TRBD1 as a possible D gene (6 bases). Trimming cost V 6 bases and J 9 bases, with 11 bases left between them. CDR3 length equals 10 residues. Germline-derived CDR1 and CDR2 are SQVTM and ANQGSEA. The CDR3 is CSVEGVSYTF. The CDR3 DNA sequence: TGCAGCGTCGAGGGGGTGAGCTACACCTTC.

The chain links TRBV6-5 to TRBJ1-5, with D maybe TRBD1 (5 bases). The germline CDR1 and CDR2 sequences are MNHEY and SVGAGI. The V end was cut by 10 bases, the J end by 1 base, with 14 bases between. This CDR3 comprises 14 residues. CDR3 DNA sequence: TGTGCCACCACTCTTCGGGGGAGCAATCAGCCCCAGCATTTT. It specifies CATTLRGSNQPQHF.

The V and J genes are TRBV24-1 and TRBJ1-2; unclear D gene. The V end was cut by 6 bases, the J end by 7 bases, with 11 bases between. Germline-derived CDR1 and CDR2 are KGHDR and SFDVKD. CDR3 length: 12 amino acids. CDR3 DNA sequence: TGTGCCACCAGTTCGGGGTTGGCTGGCTACACCTTC. Its translation: CATSSGLAGYTF.

This chain joins TRBV6-4 and TRBJ1-1; D remains ambiguous. V was shortened by 6 bases and J by 0 bases, with 8 bases between the two germline ends. Germline V gene sequence: CDR1 MRHNA, CDR2 SNTAGT. The CDR3 is 13 residues long. The CDR3 DNA reads TGTGCCAGCAGCCAACAAGTGAACACTGAAGCTTTCTTT. Its translation is CASSQQVNTEAFF.

This chain links TRBV7-3 with TRBJ1-1, with TRBD1 identical over 7 bases. Germline CDR1 and CDR2: SGHTA and FQGTGA. This CDR3 is built from 14 residues. The junction had 6 bases not matched to a gene; V was cut back by 5 bases and J by 3 bases. The CDR3 DNA sequence: TGTGCCAGCAGCCCCACAGGGGACCACACTGAAGCTTTCTTT. This gives the protein CASSPTGDHTEAFF.

The chain employs TRBV7-8 and TRBJ1-1, with D possibly being TRBD1 (6 bases). The CDR3 runs 14 residues. V shed 3 bases and J shed 1 base, with 9 bases lying between them. Per the germline V gene, CDR1 is SGHVS and CDR2 is FQNEAQ. The CDR3 DNA reads TGTGCCAGCAGCTTGATGACAGGGAACACTGAAGCTTTCTTT. It is translated as CASSLMTGNTEAFF.

This sequence joins TRBV19 and TRBJ1-4; no clear D. The germline V gene has CDR1 LNHDA and CDR2 SQIVND (reference sequence). The CDR3 consists of 16 residues. V lost 0 bases to trimming and J lost 6 bases, with 14 bases between them. The CDR3 here is CASSIDISLSDEKLFF. As DNA, the CDR3 is TGTGCCAGTAGTATAGATATCTCCCTCAGCGATGAAAAACTGTTTTTT. The full variable domain, rest sourced from reference TRBV19 and TRBJ1-4, is DGGITQSPKYLFRKEGQNVTLSCEQNLNHDAMYWYRQDPGQGLRLIYYSQIVNDFQKGDIAEGYSVSREKKESFPLTVTSAQKNPTAFYLCASSIDISLSDEKLFFGSGTQLSVL.

The chain couples TRBV9 to TRBJ2-3; the match to TRBD2 covers 10 bases. Germline V gene data show CDR1 as SGDLS and CDR2 as YYNGEE. CDR3 length equals 15 residues. V shed 3 bases, J shed 7 bases, and the junction held 8 bases outside the gene matches. The CDR3 DNA sequence: TGTGCCAGCAGCGAACTAGCGGGGAGTCCTCATACGCAGTATTTT. It specifies CASSELAGSPHTQYF. Full variable domain (missing parts from reference TRBV9 and TRBJ2-3): DSGVTQTPKHLITATGQRVTLRCSPRSGDLSVYWYQQSLDQGLQFLIQYYNGEERAKGNILERFSAQQFPDLHSELNLSSLELGDSALYFCASSELAGSPHTQYFGPGTRLTVL.

This clone was found a few times. This chain connects TRBV6-2 or TRBV6-3 to TRBJ2-5; TRBD2 aligns across 9 bases. The V gene end was trimmed by 2 bases and the J gene end by 3 bases; junction bases not matched to a gene: 4. This CDR3 has 15 residues. Germline CDR1 and CDR2: MNHEY and SVGEGT. Here the CDR3 reads CASSYDAGGKETQYF. CDR3 sequence (DNA): TGTGCCAGCAGTTACGACGCGGGGGGGAAAGAGACCCAGTACTTC.

This clone was recorded only once. Additional DNA sequences in this sample encode the identical CDR3. This chain joins TRBV3-1 (or the pseudogene TRBV3-2) and TRBJ2-5; 9 bases match TRBD1. CDR3 length: 14 amino acids. V trimming: 0 bases; J trimming: 7 bases; junction bases outside the gene matches: 3. Germline loops: CDR1 LGHDT, CDR2 YNNKEL (reference sequence). The CDR3 reads CASSQEGQGGTQYF. CDR3 nucleotides: TGTGCCAGCAGCCAAGAGGGACAGGGAGGGACCCAGTACTTC.

The J gene is TRBJ1-1, the V gene TRBV5-1; D possibly corresponds to TRBD1 (6 bases). The CDR3 has 14 amino acids. The ends were cut back, 4 bases at V and 3 bases at J, with 13 bases in the middle. The germline V gene encodes CDR1 SGHRS and CDR2 YFSETQ. The CDR3 here is CASSGGNTYTEAFF. CDR3 DNA sequence: TGCGCCAGCAGCGGGGGCAATACGTACACTGAAGCTTTCTTT.

This clone occurred a few times. The chain joins TRBV11-2 to TRBJ2-5, with TRBD1 identical over 7 bases. The J segment lost 1 base and the V segment lost 5 bases, leaving 7 bases of the junction unmatched. The CDR3 totals 15 residues. Per the germline V gene, CDR1 is SGHAT and CDR2 is FQNNGV. The CDR3 coding sequence is TGTGCCAGCAGCATTAGGGGGCTCCTCCAAGAGACCCAGTACTTC. Its translation: CASSIRGLLQETQYF.

V usage is TRBV10-3 and J usage is TRBJ1-4; D gene unclear. Between the trimmed V and J ends, which lost 10 bases and 8 bases, there was a span of 14 bases. The CDR3 length is 12 residues. The germline V gene has CDR1 ENHRY and CDR2 SYGVKD. CDR3 in DNA: TGTGCCACCCAAACCAGCGGGGAAAAACTGTTTTTT. Translating it yields CATQTSGEKLFF.

This clone showed up just a few times. The same CDR3 also results from other DNA sequences found in this sample. The chain recombines TRBV11-2 with TRBJ1-5; TRBD1 might be the D (5 bases). CDR1 is SGHAT and CDR2 is FQNNGV in the germline V gene. The CDR3 is made up of 14 amino acids. Trimming took 4 bases from V and 0 from J, leaving 7 bases between them. The CDR3 region has the DNA TGTGCCAGCAGCTCGGGACTTAGCAATCAGCCCCAGCATTTT. Translated: CASSSGLSNQPQHF.

J is TRBJ1-1 and V is TRBV11-3, with D perhaps TRBD1 (6 bases). The V and J ends lost 5 bases and 5 bases respectively, with 18 bases between them. The germline CDR1 and CDR2 sequences are SGHNT and YENEEA. The CDR3 sequence is 15 residues long. CDR3 sequence: CASSVGGGVQTEAFF. DNA for the CDR3: TGTGCCAGCAGCGTCGGAGGGGGGGTTCAGACTGAAGCTTTCTTT.

The V call is TRBV25-1, the J call TRBJ1-5; D is perhaps TRBD1 (6 bases). Germline V CDR1 and CDR2: MGHDK, SYGVNS. Trimming left V 4 bases short and J 0 bases short, with 13 bases between. The CDR3 totals 16 residues. The CDR3 DNA reads as TGTGCCAGCAGTGCTTCCACAGGGTCTAGCAATCAGCCCCAGCATTTT. Protein sequence: CASSASTGSSNQPQHF.